The clone carrying this T cell receptor beta chain appeared once. The antigen is unknown. These data belong to a study of T cell repertoires in cytomegalovirus infection. Overall study context: Matching HLA type, along with CMV infection, was indicated by public TCR beta signatures. Whole-study results and caveats: Using cumulative public TCR beta family frequency, the authors identified those who carried CMV together with the relevant HLA. The ex vivo response was dominated by HLA-C-restricted CMV-specific TCR beta clonotypes.

The CDR3 covers 12 residues. Germline loops: CDR1 SQVTM, CDR2 ANQGSEA. MiXCR, applied by TCRdb to the reads, yields one record per CDR3 protein. The profile shows roughly 300,000 distinct CDR3 sequences, 25% of them singletons. The chain recombines TRBV29-1 with TRBJ1-3; a possible D gene is TRBD1 (6 bases). The clonotype originates from a human donor in good health (CMV status not recorded). Some clones in this sample may be carry-over from other donors' samples. Material for sequencing was PBMCs. This CDR3 reads CLEGGLGNTIYF. DNA of the CDR3: TGCTTGGAGGGGGGGTTGGGAAACACCATATATTTT. The whole variable domain, remainder taken from reference TRBV29-1 and TRBJ1-3, is SAVISQKPSRDICQRGTSLTIQCQVDSQVTMMFWYRQQPGQSLTLIATANQGSEATYESGFVIDKFPISRPNLTFSTLTVSNMSPEDSSIYLCLEGGLGNTIYFGEGSWLTVV.